These 27 T cell receptor beta chains originate from one sample sequenced in a study of T-cell reconstitution after alpha-beta-depleted transplantation in children. The authors prepared the TCRbeta library with unique molecular identifiers. Each CDR3 protein is one row after TCRdb ran MiXCR on the PCR reads. The top ten hold about 28% of the sample, which has about 980,000 distinct CDR3 sequences, roughly 31% seen once. Sample: PBMCs, mostly from graft donor cells, taken 360 days after TCRalphabeta/CD19-depleted stem cell transplant. The source is a boy younger than two who had a stem cell transplant for SCID, so the T cells may come from the graft donor.

The gene calls are TRBV29-1 and TRBJ2-1; 11 positions agree with TRBD2. The CDR3 runs to 15 residues. Germline loops: CDR1 SQVTM, CDR2 ANQGSEA. V shed 8 bases and J 5 bases; nucleotides not matched to a gene: 11. CDR3 nucleotides: TGCAGCCTTCCCCCACTAGCGGGGGTTAACAATGAGCAGTTCTTC. This encodes CSLPPLAGVNNEQFF.

The V and J genes are TRBV5-1 and TRBJ2-6, with a possible D match to TRBD1 (6 bases). The CDR3 is made up of 16 amino acids. Trimming stripped 0 bases from V and 2 bases from J, with 9 bases between. Germline loops: CDR1 SGHRS, CDR2 YFSETQ. The CDR3 coding sequence is TGCGCCAGCAGCTTGGTAGGGGGAACTGGGGCCAACGTCCTGACTTTC. Protein: CASSLVGGTGANVLTF.

This clonotype was seen only a few times. The rearrangement links TRBV7-9 to TRBJ2-7, with D unresolved. There are 13 residues in the CDR3. Germline lookup yields CDR1 SEHNR and CDR2 FQNEAQ (reference sequence). V was cut by 4 bases and J by 0 bases, with 7 bases left in between. This CDR3 is CASSYISSYEQYF. CDR3 in DNA: TGTGCCAGCAGCTACATAAGCTCCTACGAGCAGTACTTC.

This clonotype was observed a handful of times. The chain carries TRBV6-6 and TRBJ2-7, with a possible D match to TRBD1 (7 bases). Germline V gene lookup returns CDR1 MNHNY and CDR2 SVGAGI (reference sequence). The V gene lost 8 bases and the J gene lost 7 bases, with 18 bases spanning the gap. The CDR3 totals 13 residues. This CDR3 is CASGGGSVGEQYF. CDR3 nucleotide sequence: TGTGCCAGCGGAGGGGGCTCGGTTGGGGAGCAGTACTTC.

Here the CDR3 reads CASSLAGGLDTGELFF. The CDR3, as DNA: TGTGCCAGCAGCTTAGCTGGCGGGCTGGACACCGGGGAGCTGTTTTTT. The gene calls are TRBV7-3 and TRBJ2-2; tentative D call: TRBD2 (5 bases). The CDR3 loop spans 16 amino acids. The germline gives CDR1 SGHTA, CDR2 FQGTGA. Trimming left V 2 bases short and J 3 bases short, with 13 bases between.

This clonotype was detected a few times. This chain links TRBV20-1 with TRBJ1-3; the D is unclear. CDR3 length: 15 amino acids. Germline assignment: CDR1 DFQATT and CDR2 SNEGSKA (reference sequence). The ends were cut back, 3 bases at V and 4 bases at J, with 16 bases in the middle. CDR3 protein: CSASHRGGSGNTIYF. CDR3 nucleotide sequence: TGCAGTGCTAGTCACCGGGGAGGATCAGGAAACACCATATATTTT.

The sample holds many counts of this clonotype. The chain uses TRBV29-1 and TRBJ2-5; TRBD1 agrees at 10 bases. Per the germline V gene, CDR1 is SQVTM and CDR2 is ANQGSEA. V shed 5 bases, J shed 9 bases, and the junction held 9 bases outside the gene matches. This CDR3 has 13 residues. CDR3: CSVFRTGGMAQYF. The CDR3 DNA sequence: TGCAGCGTTTTCCGGACAGGGGGAATGGCCCAGTACTTC.

Ten or more counts support this clonotype. V is TRBV3-1 and J is TRBJ2-5; D uncertain. Trimming cost V 0 bases and J 0 bases, with 8 bases left between them. CDR3 size: 15 residues. Germline V CDR1 and CDR2: LGHDT, YNNKEL (reference sequence). CDR3: CASSQEAVYQETQYF. CDR3 in DNA: TGTGCCAGCAGCCAAGAGGCCGTGTACCAAGAGACCCAGTACTTC.

The CDR3: CASSRKLAGHQETQYF. CDR3 bases: TGCGCCAGCAGCCGTAAACTAGCGGGGCATCAAGAGACCCAGTACTTC. The chain employs TRBV4-1 and TRBJ2-5; 10 bases are a match to TRBD2. The trim removed 4 bases at V and 2 bases at J, leaving 7 bases unmatched. This CDR3 contains 16 residues. Per the germline V gene, CDR1 is MGHRA and CDR2 is YSYEKL.

The table lists this clonotype with a few counts. CDR3 sequence reads: CAISESSGLNTGELFF. CDR3 coding DNA: TGTGCCATCAGCGAATCTAGCGGCCTAAACACCGGGGAGCTGTTTTTT. The V call is TRBV10-3, the J call TRBJ2-2, with 7 bases fitting TRBD2. V dropped 6 bases and J dropped 2; count of bases not matched to a gene: 9. Germline CDR1 ENHRY, CDR2 SYGVKD. This CDR3 has 16 residues.

The DNA for the CDR3 is TGCAGCGTACCCCTGAGGACAGTGGGTCCCAATGAGCAGTTCTTC. Its translation: CSVPLRTVGPNEQFF. The gene calls are TRBV29-1 and TRBJ2-1; D perhaps matches TRBD1 (6 bases). The CDR3 totals 15 residues. Trimming took 6 bases from V and 6 from J, leaving 21 bases between them. CDR1 SQVTM and CDR2 ANQGSEA come from the germline V gene.

The CDR3 region has the DNA TGTGCCAGCACCTCGTATGGACACACTGAAGCTTTCTTT. Translated, it gives CASTSYGHTEAFF. The chain uses TRBV7-9 and TRBJ1-1; D not certain. Germline CDR1 and CDR2: SEHNR and FQNEAQ (reference sequence). The CDR3 spans 13 residues. Trimming took 7 bases from V and 3 from J, leaving 12 bases between them.

The V call is TRBV12-3 or TRBV12-4, the J call TRBJ2-4, with D possibly called TRBD1 or TRBD2 (5 bases each). Trimming pared 3 bases from V and 2 bases from J, leaving 8 bases between. This CDR3 has 14 residues. DNA for the CDR3: TGTGCCAGCAGTTTGCAGGGACCCAAAAACATTCAGTACTTC. Amino acids: CASSLQGPKNIQYF.

The rearrangement links TRBV3-1 to TRBJ2-1; TRBD2 aligns across 7 bases. The CDR3 consists of 13 residues. The V gene's germline CDR1 is LGHDT and CDR2 YNNKEL (reference sequence). After removal of 3 bases from V and 9 bases from J, the junction contained 5 bases not matched to a gene. The CDR3 region is CASSQVASGEQFF. Written as DNA, the CDR3 is TGTGCCAGCAGCCAGGTGGCTAGCGGTGAGCAGTTCTTC.

This clonotype was recorded a few times. This chain joins TRBV5-1 and TRBJ2-3; 8 positions agree with TRBD2. With 4 bases clipped from V and 2 bases from J, the junction kept 6 bases outside the gene matches. The germline V gene has CDR1 SGHRS and CDR2 YFSETQ. This CDR3 is 15 amino acids long. The CDR3 is CASSPAGAITDTQYF. The DNA for the CDR3 is TGCGCCAGCAGCCCAGCGGGGGCCATCACAGATACGCAGTATTTT.

As regards this clonotype: Compared with germline, one end of the junction differs, possibly owing to a read error. The V call is TRBV11-2, the J call TRBJ2-7; TRBD1 or TRBD2 may be the D gene (5 bases each). This CDR3 spans 15 amino acids. The V gene's germline CDR1 is SGHAT and CDR2 FQNNGV. The CDR3 region is CASSSTGTASYKQYF. CDR3 coding DNA: TGTGCCAGCAGCTCGACCGGGACGGCCTCCTACAAGCAGTACTTC.

The rearrangement uses TRBV12-3 or TRBV12-4 and TRBJ1-3; no definite D call. The V gene lost 7 bases and the J gene lost 4 bases, with 17 bases spanning the gap. The CDR3 loop spans 15 amino acids. CDR3 nucleotide sequence: TGTGCCAGCAAATCCCTGATCCTACAGGGAAACACCATATATTTT. Translated: CASKSLILQGNTIYF.

In its sample, this clonotype was seen a few times. The chain combines TRBV4-1 with TRBJ1-5, with 7 bases matching TRBD1. J gave up 7 bases and V 1 base, and 4 bases lay outside the gene matches. Germline V gene sequence: CDR1 MGHRA, CDR2 YSYEKL. The CDR3 runs to 14 residues. The DNA of the CDR3 is TGCGCCAGCAGCCAAGGACAGGGCGGACAGCCCCAGCATTTT. As protein: CASSQGQGGQPQHF.

The chain couples TRBV25-1 to TRBJ2-3, with 7 nucleotides matching TRBD2. V gave up 7 bases and J gave up 11 bases; unmatched junction bases: 12. The CDR3 covers 13 residues. Per germline, CDR1 MGHDK and CDR2 SYGVNS. The CDR3 DNA is TGTGCCAGCACTCGGGACCGGGGAGGGAGGCAGTATTTT. This translates into CASTRDRGGRQYF.

The CDR3 sequence: CASSLEVEETQYF. CDR3 DNA: TGTGCCAGCAGCTTAGAGGTAGAAGAGACCCAGTACTTC. The chain has TRBV7-2 and TRBJ2-5; no clear D gene. Germline loops: CDR1 SGHTA, CDR2 FQGNSA. The CDR3 extends over 13 amino acids. Trimming left V 1 base short and J 3 bases short, with 6 bases between.

V is TRBV6-2 or TRBV6-3 and J is TRBJ2-1; no firm D call. CDR3 length: 15 residues. The germline CDR1 and CDR2 sequences are MNHEY and SVGEGT. The V gene lost 2 bases and the J gene lost 0 bases, with 8 bases spanning the gap. CDR3 in DNA: TGTGCCAGCAGTTACGGGGTTGGCTCCTACAATGAGCAGTTCTTC. Encoded protein: CASSYGVGSYNEQFF.

This clonotype was recorded many times. The chain uses TRBV18 and TRBJ2-7; unclear D gene. Per germline, CDR1 KGHSH and CDR2 LQKENI. V lost 2 bases and J 3 bases, leaving 5 bases between the germline ends. This CDR3 spans 12 amino acids. In nucleotides, the CDR3 is TGTGCCAGCTCACCAGACATCTACGAGCAGTACTTC. It encodes CASSPDIYEQYF.

The chain links TRBV5-1 to TRBJ2-3; tentatively, D is TRBD1 (7 bases). The CDR3 length is 13 residues. CDR1 and CDR2 from the germline V gene are SGHRS and YFSETQ. Trimming took off 4 bases at V and 7 bases at J, with 13 bases between the two ends. CDR3 bases: TGCGCCAGCAGCGGAGGGGGCGCCTATACGCAGTATTTT. Protein product: CASSGGGAYTQYF.

The chain couples TRBV7-2 to TRBJ2-3; tentatively, D is TRBD1 (6 bases). Trimming pared 4 bases from V and 7 bases from J, leaving 9 bases between. Germline CDR1 SGHTA, CDR2 FQGNSA. There are 12 residues in the CDR3. CDR3 sequence reads: CASSSQGYTQYF. CDR3 DNA: TGTGCCAGCAGCTCACAGGGTTATACGCAGTATTTT.

The rearrangement joins TRBV4-2 to TRBJ2-3, with 11 bases matching TRBD2. Germline CDR1 and CDR2: LGHNA and YNFKEQ. The CDR3 loop spans 16 amino acids. The J segment lost 7 bases and the V segment lost 0 bases, leaving 6 bases of the junction unmatched. The CDR3 coding sequence is TGTGCCAGCAGCCAAGATGGGCTAGCGGGGGGAAATACGCAGTATTTT. Its protein product is CASSQDGLAGGNTQYF.

This clonotype was observed a handful of times. This rearrangement joins TRBV20-1 to TRBJ2-7, with 7 bases that match TRBD1. CDR1 is DFQATT, CDR2 SNEGSKA, per germline (reference sequence). The ends lost 5 bases at V and 3 bases at J; junction bases unmatched: 4. This CDR3 spans 12 amino acids. CDR3 coding DNA: TGCAGTGCTTCGGGACAGAGCTACGAGCAGTACTTC. As protein: CSASGQSYEQYF.

This chain links TRBV14 with TRBJ2-7; possibly TRBD1 or TRBD2 for D (5 bases each). There are 15 residues in the CDR3. Germline CDR1 SGHDN, CDR2 FVKESK. The V end was cut by 4 bases, the J end by 2 bases, with 15 bases between. CDR3 coding DNA: TGTGCCAGCAGCCCTTGGGGGTCACGCACCTACGAGCAGTACTTC. Residues: CASSPWGSRTYEQYF.